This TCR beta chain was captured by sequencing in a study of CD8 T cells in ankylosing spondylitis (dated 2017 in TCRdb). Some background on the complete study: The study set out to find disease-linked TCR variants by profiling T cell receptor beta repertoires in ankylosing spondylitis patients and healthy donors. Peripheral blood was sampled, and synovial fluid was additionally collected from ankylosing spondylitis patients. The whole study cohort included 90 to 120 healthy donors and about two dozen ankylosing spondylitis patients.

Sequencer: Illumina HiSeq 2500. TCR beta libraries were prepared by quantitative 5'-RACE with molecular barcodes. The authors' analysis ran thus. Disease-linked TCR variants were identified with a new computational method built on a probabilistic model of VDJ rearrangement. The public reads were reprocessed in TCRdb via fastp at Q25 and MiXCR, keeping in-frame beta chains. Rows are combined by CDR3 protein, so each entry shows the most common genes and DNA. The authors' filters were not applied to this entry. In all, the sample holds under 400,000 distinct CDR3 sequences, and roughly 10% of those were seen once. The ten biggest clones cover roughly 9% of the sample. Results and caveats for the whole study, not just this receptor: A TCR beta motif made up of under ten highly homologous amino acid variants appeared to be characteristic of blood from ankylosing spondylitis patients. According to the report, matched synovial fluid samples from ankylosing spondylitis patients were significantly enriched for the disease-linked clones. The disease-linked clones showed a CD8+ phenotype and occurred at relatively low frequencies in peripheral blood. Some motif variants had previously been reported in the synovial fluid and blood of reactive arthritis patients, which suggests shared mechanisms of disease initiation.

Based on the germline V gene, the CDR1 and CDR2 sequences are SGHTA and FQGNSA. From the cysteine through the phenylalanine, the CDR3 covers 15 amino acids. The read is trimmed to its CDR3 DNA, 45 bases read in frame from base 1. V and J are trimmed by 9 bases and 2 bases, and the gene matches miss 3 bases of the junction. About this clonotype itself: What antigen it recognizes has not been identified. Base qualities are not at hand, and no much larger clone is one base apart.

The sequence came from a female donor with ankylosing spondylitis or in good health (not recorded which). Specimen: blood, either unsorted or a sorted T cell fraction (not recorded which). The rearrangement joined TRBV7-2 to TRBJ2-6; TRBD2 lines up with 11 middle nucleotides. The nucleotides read TGTGCCAGTAGCGGGGGGGCTACTGGGGCCAACGTCCTGACTTTC. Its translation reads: CASSGGATGANVLTF.